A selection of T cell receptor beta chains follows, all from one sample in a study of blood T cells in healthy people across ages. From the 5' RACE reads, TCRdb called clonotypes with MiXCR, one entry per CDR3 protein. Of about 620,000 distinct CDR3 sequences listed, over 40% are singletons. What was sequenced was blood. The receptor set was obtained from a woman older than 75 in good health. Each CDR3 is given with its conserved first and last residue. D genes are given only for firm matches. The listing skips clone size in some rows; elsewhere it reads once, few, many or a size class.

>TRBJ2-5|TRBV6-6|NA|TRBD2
CASTPSGPTQYF
TGTGCCAGCACCCCTAGCGGACCGACCCAGTACTTC
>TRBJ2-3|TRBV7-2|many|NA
CASSSDPGLTDTQYF
TGTGCCAGCAGCTCCGACCCGGGACTCACAGATACGCAGTATTTT
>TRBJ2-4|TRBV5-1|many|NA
CASSNGASENIQYF
TGCGCCAGCAGCAATGGGGCTAGCGAGAACATTCAGTACTTC
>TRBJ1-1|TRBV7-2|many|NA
CASRRPGPAEAFF
TGTGCCAGCAGACGACCCGGGCCGGCTGAAGCTTTCTTT
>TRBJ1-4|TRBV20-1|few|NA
CSARAGGGNSEKLFF
TGCAGTGCTAGGGCTGGCGGGGGGAATAGCGAAAAACTGTTTTTT
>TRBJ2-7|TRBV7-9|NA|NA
CASSSDLLSYEQYF
TGTGCCAGCAGCTCCGACCTCCTTTCCTACGAGCAGTACTTC
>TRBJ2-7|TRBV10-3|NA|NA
CAIGGRQGSYEQYF
TGTGCCATTGGAGGGCGCCAGGGATCCTACGAGCAGTACTTC
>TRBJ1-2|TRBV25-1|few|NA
CASSDTFYGYTF
TGTGCCAGCAGTGACACGTTCTATGGCTACACCTTC
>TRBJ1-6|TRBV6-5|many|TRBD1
CASSYGDRVLNSPLHF
TGTGCCAGCAGTTACGGGGACAGAGTCCTTAATTCACCCCTCCACTTT
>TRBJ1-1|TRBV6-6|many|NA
CASLVNTEAFF
TGTGCCTCTCTGGTGAACACTGAAGCTTTCTTT